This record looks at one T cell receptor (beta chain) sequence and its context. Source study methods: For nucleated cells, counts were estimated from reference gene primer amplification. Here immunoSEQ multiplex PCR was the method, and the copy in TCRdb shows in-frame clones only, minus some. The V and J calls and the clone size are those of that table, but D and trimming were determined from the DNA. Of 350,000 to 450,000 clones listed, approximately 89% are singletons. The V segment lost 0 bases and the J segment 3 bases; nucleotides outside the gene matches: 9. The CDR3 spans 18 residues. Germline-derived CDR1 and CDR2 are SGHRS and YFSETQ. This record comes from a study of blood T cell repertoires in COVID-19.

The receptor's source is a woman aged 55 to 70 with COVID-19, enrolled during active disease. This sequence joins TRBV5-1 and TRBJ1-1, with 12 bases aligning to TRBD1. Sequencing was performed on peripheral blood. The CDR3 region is CASSLVPGQGAGDTEAFF. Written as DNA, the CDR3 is TGCGCCAGCAGCTTGGTTCCGGGACAGGGGGCGGGGGACACTGAAGCTTTCTTT.